The entry below gives a single T cell receptor (beta chain) sequence along with its context. These data are taken from a study of shared clonotypes between healthy human individuals. The CDR3 has 16 residues. CDR1 is SGHDT, CDR2 YYEEEE, per germline. Trimming stripped 0 bases from V and 6 bases from J, with 19 bases between. Data came from immunoSEQ multiplex PCR; TCRdb stores just in-frame clones and leaves some out. Seen here are some 1,400,000 clones, about 96% observed once, and the top ten hold roughly 1.2%. CD4+ cells yielded CD45RA+ naive and CD45RA-negative memory subsets. The sample was naive CD4+ T cells sorted from blood. This sample's subset: CD45RA+ positively selected. The chain recombines TRBV5-6 with TRBJ2-7; D may match TRBD1 or TRBD2 (6 bases each). This TCR came from a man aged 30-40 years in good health. The CDR3 here is CASSLAGGRSVIEQYF. DNA of the CDR3: TGTGCCAGCAGCTTGGCCGGGGGCCGATCGGTCATCGAGCAGTACTTC.